A selection of T cell receptor beta chains follows, all from one sample in a study of cytomegalovirus exposure and HLA in healthy donors. Clones were read by immunoSEQ multiplex PCR, and TCRdb kept only the in-frame ones, dropping some. The sample records approximately 170,000 clones, under 80% being singletons. The sequencing sample was made of PBMCs. Source of these receptors: a middle-aged man in good health and CMV-seronegative. Each CDR3 is given with its conserved first and last residue. A D gene is named only where the DNA matches it firmly. The size of a clone is reported for some rows only, either as once, few or many, or as a class for expanded clones.

j_call,d_call,v_call,clone_size,cdr3_aa,cdr3_nt
TRBJ1-1,NA,TRBV4-1,NA,CASSALFGAGDLEAFF,TGCGCCAGCAGCGCCCTTTTCGGCGCAGGGGATCTTGAAGCTTTCTTT
TRBJ2-1,TRBD1,TRBV25-1,NA,CASSEPGGVKNEQFF,TGTGCCAGCAGTGAACCAGGGGGCGTGAAGAATGAGCAGTTCTTC
TRBJ2-5,TRBD2,TRBV19,NA,CASSIGGGLQETQYF,TGTGCCAGTAGTATAGGGGGGGGACTACAAGAGACCCAGTACTTC
TRBJ1-1,TRBD1,TRBV29-1,few,CSFYRGRGTEAFF,TGCAGCTTCTACAGGGGGCGAGGCACTGAAGCTTTCTTT
TRBJ2-3,NA,TRBV5-1,NA,CASSSLIAQGDTQYF,TGCGCCAGCAGCTCTTTGATAGCTCAGGGAGATACGCAGTATTTT
TRBJ2-7,TRBD1,TRBV4-2,NA,CASSQDAGGSGSYEQYF,TGTGCCAGCAGCCAAGACGCAGGGGGCTCAGGTTCCTACGAGCAGTACTTC
TRBJ2-7,TRBD2,TRBV7-2,few,CASSFSGSFDEQYF,TGTGCCAGCAGCTTCAGCGGGAGTTTTGACGAGCAGTACTTC
TRBJ2-3,NA,TRBV6-5,NA,CASSYSGATADTQYF,TGTGCCAGCAGTTACTCGGGAGCGACGGCAGATACGCAGTATTTT
TRBJ1-3,NA,TRBV19,NA,CASSIAGDRNTIYF,TGTGCCAGTAGTATAGCAGGGGACCGAAACACCATATATTTT
TRBJ2-1,TRBD2,TRBV30,NA,CAWSEIGLADNEQFF,TGTGCCTGGAGTGAGATTGGACTAGCGGACAATGAGCAGTTCTTC
TRBJ2-1,NA,TRBV27,NA,CASSLSPAYNEQFF,TGTGCCAGCAGTTTATCTCCGGCCTACAATGAGCAGTTCTTC
TRBJ1-3,NA,TRBV30,few,CAWSLRGLISGNTIYF,TGTGCCTGGAGTCTGCGAGGGTTAATCTCTGGAAACACCATATATTTT
TRBJ2-7,TRBD2,TRBV29-1,NA,CSVEGLAGGYEQYF,TGCAGCGTTGAAGGTCTAGCGGGAGGCTACGAGCAGTACTTC
TRBJ2-5,TRBD2,TRBV15,NA,CATSRDLWEGPMETQYF,TGTGCCACCAGCAGAGATTTGTGGGAGGGCCCAATGGAGACCCAGTACTTC
TRBJ1-5,TRBD1,TRBV7-8,few,CASSSDRTGDNQPQHF,TGTGCCAGCAGCTCGGATAGGACAGGGGACAATCAGCCCCAGCATTTT
TRBJ2-5,TRBD2,TRBV7-9,few,CSSSFISAGALVSQYF,TGTTCCAGCAGCTTTATATCAGCGGGGGCCCTTGTGTCCCAGTACTTC
TRBJ1-3,TRBD1,TRBV2,NA,CASSGQGPSSGNTIYF,TGTGCCAGCAGTGGACAGGGGCCGAGCTCTGGAAACACCATATATTTT
TRBJ1-1,NA,TRBV18,NA,CASSSDREGTEAFF,TGTGCCAGCTCATCGGACCGCGAGGGAACTGAAGCTTTCTTT
TRBJ2-5,NA,TRBV27,few,CASSARGRGETQYF,TGTGCCAGCAGTGCTAGGGGGAGGGGGGAGACCCAGTACTTC
TRBJ2-7,TRBD1,TRBV11-2,NA,CASSLDRDSYEQYF,TGTGCCAGCAGTCTGGACAGGGACTCCTACGAGCAGTACTTC
TRBJ1-1,NA,TRBV21-1,once,CASPSRSMNTEAFF,TGTGCCAGCCCTAGTCGGTCCATGAACACTGAAGCTTTCTTT
TRBJ2-2,NA,TRBV7-2,NA,CASSLSIAGELFF,TGTGCCAGCAGCTTGAGTATCGCCGGGGAGCTGTTTTTT
TRBJ2-1,TRBD2,TRBV10-1,NA,CASITFLAGDCPHNEQFF,TGCGCCAGCATTACTTTTTTAGCGGGAGATTGCCCTCACAATGAGCAGTTCTTC
TRBJ1-2,NA,TRBV25-1,few,CASSESVGNGYTF,TGTGCCAGCAGTGAATCAGTGGGCAATGGCTACACCTTC
TRBJ1-6,NA,TRBV27,NA,CASSPTRQRSPLHF,TGTGCCAGCAGTCCCACCAGACAGCGATCACCCCTCCACTTT
TRBJ2-7,NA,TRBV5-6,NA,CASSFSLGEPYEQYF,TGTGCCAGCAGCTTTTCCCTTGGAGAACCGTACGAGCAGTACTTC
TRBJ1-2,NA,TRBV6-1,once,CASSEDQGIYGYTF,TGTGCCAGCAGTGAAGACCAGGGGATCTATGGCTACACCTTC
TRBJ2-5,TRBD2,TRBV7-2,NA,CASSGQLAGEETQYF,TGTGCCAGCAGCGGCCAACTAGCGGGAGAAGAGACCCAGTACTTC
TRBJ2-7,NA,TRBV27,few,CASSPGRYEQYF,TGTGCCAGCAGTCCAGGGCGGTACGAGCAGTACTTC
TRBJ2-3,NA,TRBV7-6,few,CASSLAVGYTDTQYF,TGTGCCAGCAGCTTAGCGGTCGGTTACACAGATACGCAGTATTTT
TRBJ2-3,TRBD1,TRBV7-2,NA,CASSVGGQGADTQYF,TGTGCCAGCAGCGTAGGCGGACAGGGGGCAGATACGCAGTATTTT
TRBJ2-7,TRBD1,TRBV28,NA,CASSAGTGVYEQYF,TGTGCCAGCAGTGCCGGGACAGGGGTCTACGAGCAGTACTTC
TRBJ1-4,NA,TRBV5-1,NA,CASSWSGGNEKLFF,TGCGCCAGCAGCTGGTCCGGGGGGAATGAAAAACTGTTTTTT
TRBJ1-2,NA,TRBV2,NA,CASQSGVGGYTF,TGTGCCAGCCAGTCAGGGGTTGGCGGCTACACCTTC
TRBJ1-1,TRBD1,TRBV6-5,NA,CVSSSGQATANTEAFF,TGTGTCAGCAGTTCAGGACAGGCGACCGCGAACACTGAAGCTTTCTTT
TRBJ1-2,TRBD1,TRBV4-3,NA,CASSPAYRTGGTSGYTF,TGCGCCAGCAGCCCCGCCTACCGGACAGGGGGCACCTCTGGCTACACCTTC
TRBJ2-2,TRBD1,TRBV5-1,NA,CASIPSGQGGTGELFF,TGCGCCAGCATTCCTTCAGGACAGGGAGGCACCGGGGAGCTGTTTTTT
TRBJ2-3,TRBD2,TRBV9,few,CASSVGRAGTVADTQYF,TGTGCCAGCAGCGTAGGTCGAGCGGGAACGGTGGCAGATACGCAGTATTTT
TRBJ2-1,NA,TRBV7-2,NA,CASSLHGGGPTGDEQFF,TGTGCCAGCAGCTTGCATGGCGGGGGGCCAACAGGGGATGAGCAGTTCTTC
TRBJ1-2,NA,TRBV6-6,few,CASSPGPAYGYTF,TGTGCCAGCAGTCCGGGTCCGGCATATGGCTACACCTTC
TRBJ1-5,NA,TRBV7-2,NA,CASSLVGSGQPQHF,TGTGCCAGCAGCTTAGTCGGGTCCGGGCAGCCCCAGCATTTT